This T cell receptor (beta chain) came from a study of CD8 T cell repertoires and HIV-1 epitope variants. The wider study: Tested: three Gag epitope families, Nef HW9 and YT9. IL-2, IL-7 and IL-15 were added on days 3 and 7 of roughly ten-day cultures.

TCRdb keeps only in-frame clones here, not all; method: immunoSEQ multiplex PCR. The table lists about 5,600 clones, over 60% of them singletons. As for this clone: No antigen is known for it.

Germline-derived CDR1 and CDR2 are SGHAT and FQDESV (reference sequence). The CDR3 has 14 residues. Trimming removed 5 bases from V and 5 bases from J, with 15 bases in between. This chain joins TRBV11-1 and TRBJ1-1; D is perhaps TRBD1 (6 bases). The sample was cultured CD8+ T cells derived from PBMCs. The TCR sequence derives from a male donor with HIV. CDR3 amino acids: CASSGTPGETEAFF. The DNA for the CDR3 is TGTGCCAGCAGCGGAACCCCAGGGGAAACTGAAGCTTTCTTT.